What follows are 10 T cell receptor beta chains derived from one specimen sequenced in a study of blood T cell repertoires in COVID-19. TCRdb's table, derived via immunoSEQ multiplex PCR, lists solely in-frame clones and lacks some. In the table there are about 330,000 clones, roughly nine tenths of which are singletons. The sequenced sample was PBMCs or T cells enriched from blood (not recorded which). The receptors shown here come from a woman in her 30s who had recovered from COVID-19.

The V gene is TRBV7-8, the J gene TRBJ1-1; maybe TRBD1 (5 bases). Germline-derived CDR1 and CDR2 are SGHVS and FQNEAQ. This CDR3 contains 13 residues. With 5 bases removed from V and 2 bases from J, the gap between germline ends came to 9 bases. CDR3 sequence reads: CASSRGLNTEAFF. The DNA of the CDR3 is TGTGCCAGCAGCCGGGGCCTAAACACTGAAGCTTTCTTT.

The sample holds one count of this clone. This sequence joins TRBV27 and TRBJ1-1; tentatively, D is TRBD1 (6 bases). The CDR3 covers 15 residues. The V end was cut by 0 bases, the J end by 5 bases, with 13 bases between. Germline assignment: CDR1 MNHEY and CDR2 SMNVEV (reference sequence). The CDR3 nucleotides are TGTGCCAGCAGTTTATCGGGGGGGGCAGGTACTGAAGCTTTCTTT. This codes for CASSLSGGAGTEAFF.

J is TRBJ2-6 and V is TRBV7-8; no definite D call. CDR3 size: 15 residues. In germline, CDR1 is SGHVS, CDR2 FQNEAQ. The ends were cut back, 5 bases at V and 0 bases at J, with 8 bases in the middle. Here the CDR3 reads CASSPQNSGANVLTF. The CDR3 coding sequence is TGTGCCAGCAGCCCCCAGAACTCTGGGGCCAACGTCCTGACTTTC.

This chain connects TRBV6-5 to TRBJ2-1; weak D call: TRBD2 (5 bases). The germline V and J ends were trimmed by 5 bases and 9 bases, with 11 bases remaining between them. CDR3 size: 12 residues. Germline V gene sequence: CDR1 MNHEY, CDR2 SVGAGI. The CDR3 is CASSKTRVEQFF. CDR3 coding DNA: TGTGCCAGCAGTAAAACTAGGGTTGAGCAGTTCTTC.

The CDR3 DNA reads as TGTGCCAGCAGTCGGAGCGGGAGTCGCTACGAGCAGTACTTC. Its translation is CASSRSGSRYEQYF. The gene calls are TRBV27 and TRBJ2-7; 8 positions match TRBD2. CDR1 and CDR2 (germline): MNHEY, SMNVEV (reference sequence). The CDR3 covers 14 residues. V shed 5 bases, J shed 3 bases, and the junction held 6 bases outside the gene matches.

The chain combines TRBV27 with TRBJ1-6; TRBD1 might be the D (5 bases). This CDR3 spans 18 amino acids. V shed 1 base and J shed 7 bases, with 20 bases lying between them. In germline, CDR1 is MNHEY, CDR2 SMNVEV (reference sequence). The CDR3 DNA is TGTGCCAGCAGTTTATTCGCTAGGCCGGGACTGATGAATTCACCCCTCCACTTT. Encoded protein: CASSLFARPGLMNSPLHF.

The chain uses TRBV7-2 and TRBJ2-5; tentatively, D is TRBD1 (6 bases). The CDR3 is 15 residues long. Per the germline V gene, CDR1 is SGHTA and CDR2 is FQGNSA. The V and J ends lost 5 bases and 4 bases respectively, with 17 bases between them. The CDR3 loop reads CASSPPQGMGETQYF. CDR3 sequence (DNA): TGTGCCAGCAGCCCTCCCCAGGGGATGGGAGAGACCCAGTACTTC.

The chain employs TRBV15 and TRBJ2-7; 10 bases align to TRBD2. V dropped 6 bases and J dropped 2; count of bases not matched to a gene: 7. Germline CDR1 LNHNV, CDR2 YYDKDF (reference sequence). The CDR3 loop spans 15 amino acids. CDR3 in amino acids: CATRPGGLAAYEQYF. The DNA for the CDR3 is TGTGCCACCAGACCCGGCGGACTAGCGGCCTACGAGCAGTACTTC.

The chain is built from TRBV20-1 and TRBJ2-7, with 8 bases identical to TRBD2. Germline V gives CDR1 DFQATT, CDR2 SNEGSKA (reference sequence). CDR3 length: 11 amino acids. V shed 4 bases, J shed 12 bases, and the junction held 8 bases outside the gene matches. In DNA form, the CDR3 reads TGCAGTGCTAAGGCACTAGCGGACTCGTACTTC. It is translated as CSAKALADSYF.

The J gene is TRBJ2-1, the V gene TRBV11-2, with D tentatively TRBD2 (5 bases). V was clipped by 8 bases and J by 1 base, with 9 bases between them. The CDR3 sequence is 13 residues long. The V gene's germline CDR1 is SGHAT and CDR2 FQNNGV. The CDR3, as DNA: TGTGCCAGCGGGCGGAGGTCCTACAATGAGCAGTTCTTC. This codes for CASGRRSYNEQFF.